The next 30 T cell receptor beta chains were all read from a single sample in a study of cytomegalovirus exposure and HLA in healthy donors (dated by TCRdb to 2015 to 2018). Library creation used the immunoSEQ multiplex PCR assay. For the multiplex PCR, a mixture combining 60 forward primers for TCR Vbeta segments and 13 reverse primers for TCR Jbeta segments was used. TCRdb's version of the immuneACCESS table is confined to in-frame rearrangements and falls short of the full clone set. An unresolved V gene accounts for under half of the shortfall where checked; the remainder is of unknown origin. The sample table holds about 100,000 clones, of which around three quarters were seen once. The ten largest clones capture roughly 4% of the sample. The sequenced material came from PBMCs. The receptors stem from a man between 40 and 49 years old in good health and CMV-seronegative.

In DNA form, the CDR3 reads TGTGCCAGTAGTATTTCGACTAGCGGGGTTTACGAGCAGTACTTC. It specifies CASSISTSGVYEQYF. The J gene is TRBJ2-5, the V gene TRBV19; 11 nucleotides line up with TRBD2. Judging by the DNA end, TRBJ2-7 fits better; the J call may be wrong. Germline values: CDR1 LNHDA, CDR2 SQIVND (reference sequence). This CDR3 is 15 amino acids long.

J is TRBJ2-7 and V is TRBV6-1; tentatively, D is TRBD1 (5 bases). Germline CDR1 is MNHNS and CDR2 is SASEGT. With 2 bases removed from V and 3 bases from J, the gap between germline ends came to 8 bases. The CDR3 is 13 residues long. The CDR3 nucleotides are TGTGCCAGCAGTGAAATAACAGGCTACGAGCAGTACTTC. It specifies CASSEITGYEQYF.

This clone was picked up one time. The chain recombines TRBV7-2 with TRBJ2-7; 8 nucleotides match TRBD1. The length of the CDR3 is 15 residues. V dropped 4 bases and J dropped 4; count of bases not matched to a gene: 9. From germline, CDR1 is SGHTA and CDR2 FQGNSA. The DNA for the CDR3 is TGTGCCAGCAGCTCCCAAAGGACAGGGCAGTACGAGCAGTACGTC. This translates into CASSSQRTGQYEQYV.

This rearrangement joins TRBV14 to TRBJ2-5; TRBD2 might be the D (6 bases). Germline V CDR1 and CDR2: SGHDN, FVKESK. Trimming removed 4 bases from V and 5 bases from J, with 14 bases in between. The CDR3 extends over 14 amino acids. The CDR3 DNA reads TGTGCCAGCAGCCGCCTGGGGGAGGATGAGACCCAGTACTTC. Translated: CASSRLGEDETQYF.

V gene TRBV28 combines with J gene TRBJ1-2, with TRBD1 as a possible D gene (5 bases). The ends were cut back, 5 bases at V and 8 bases at J, with 15 bases in the middle. This CDR3 is built from 13 residues. Germline CDR1 MDHEN, CDR2 SYDVKM. CDR3 nucleotide sequence: TGTGCCAGCAGTACCCTTACAGGAACCGGCTACACCTTC. Amino acid sequence: CASSTLTGTGYTF.

The V gene is TRBV2, the J gene TRBJ1-3; no firm D call. Trimming pared 3 bases from V and 0 bases from J, leaving 6 bases between. The V gene's germline CDR1 is SNHLY and CDR2 FYNNEI. This CDR3 has 14 amino acids. The CDR3 coding sequence is TGTGCCAGCAGTGATCGGAGCTCTGGAAACACCATATATTTT. Translating gives CASSDRSSGNTIYF.

The gene calls are TRBV14 and TRBJ1-1; 8 nucleotides align to TRBD1. The CDR3 sequence is 19 residues long. Trimming took 5 bases from V and 3 from J; bases not matched to a gene: 20. The germline V gene encodes CDR1 SGHDN and CDR2 FVKESK. CDR3 loop: CASSSLTRGQGRIHTEAFF. CDR3 nucleotide sequence: TGTGCCAGCAGCTCCTTAACCCGCGGACAGGGACGGATTCACACTGAAGCTTTCTTT.

V and J are TRBV2 and TRBJ1-2; no clear D gene. Germline V CDR1 and CDR2: SNHLY, FYNNEI. The length of the CDR3 is 13 residues. V dropped 7 bases and J dropped 7 bases, with 16 bases sitting between them. Here the CDR3 DNA reads TGTGCCAGCACTCGGAGCTACGGGAGTGGCTACACCTTC. Translated: CASTRSYGSGYTF.

The chain uses TRBV2 and TRBJ2-5; D ambiguous. The J call is uncertain, as TRBJ2-7 better fits the DNA end. Germline V gives CDR1 SNHLY, CDR2 FYNNEI. This CDR3 comprises 12 residues. CDR3 loop: CASSEGATEQYF. For the CDR3, the DNA is TGTGCCAGCAGTGAAGGAGCGACCGAGCAGTACTTC.

The chain carries TRBV5-1 and TRBJ1-3, with TRBD1 matching 8 bases. CDR1 and CDR2 from the germline V gene are SGHRS and YFSETQ. This CDR3 comprises 15 residues. Trimming removed 3 bases from V and 4 bases from J; junction bases left unmatched: 6. The CDR3 loop reads CASSSTGESGNTIYF. In DNA form, the CDR3 reads TGCGCCAGCAGCTCGACAGGGGAATCCGGAAACACCATATATTTT.

The chain carries TRBV30 and TRBJ1-6; no clear D gene. Germline values: CDR1 GTSNPN, CDR2 SVGIG (reference sequence). V was cut by 0 bases and J by 0 bases, with 9 bases left in between. This CDR3 has 16 residues. The CDR3 spells CAWSVPGSSYNSPLHF. Written as DNA, the CDR3 is TGTGCCTGGAGTGTTCCTGGGAGCTCCTATAATTCACCCCTCCACTTT.

This clone was recorded only once. The rearrangement joins TRBV27 to TRBJ1-1; a possible D gene is TRBD1 (6 bases). The CDR3 runs 15 residues. The V end lost 4 bases, the J end lost 1 base, and 13 bases lay between the germline ends. CDR1 and CDR2 from the germline V gene are MNHEY and SMNVEV (reference sequence). The CDR3 nucleotides are TGTGCCAGCAGTTCTCCGCGGACAGCGAACACTGAAGCTTTCTTT. Protein: CASSSPRTANTEAFF.

V and J are TRBV10-1 and TRBJ2-4, with a weak D call TRBD1 (6 bases). Germline CDR1 WNHNN, CDR2 SYGVQD (reference sequence). CDR3 length equals 18 residues. Trimming removed 0 bases from V and 1 base from J, with 16 bases in between. CDR3 nucleotides: TGCGCCAGCAGTGAGTCCCACTTCGGGGACAAGGCCAAAAACATTCAGTACTTC. Encoded protein: CASSESHFGDKAKNIQYF.

In regard to this clone: One end of the junction does not line up with germline, which may come from a read error. The chain uses TRBV7-3 and TRBJ2-3; 8 bases agree with TRBD2. From germline, CDR1 is SGHTA and CDR2 FQGTGA. CDR3 length: 18 residues. The CDR3 region has the DNA TGTGCCAGCAGCTTAGGATTAGCGGGGCGATCTAGCATAGATACGCAGTATTTT. Protein sequence: CASSLGLAGRSSIDTQYF.

The chain joins TRBV2 to TRBJ1-1, with unresolved D. The germline gives CDR1 SNHLY, CDR2 FYNNEI. The CDR3 spans 14 residues. V was cut by 4 bases and J by 2 bases, with 11 bases left in between. CDR3 DNA sequence: TGTGCCAGCAGTGCCAGGACTCGCAACACTGAAGCTTTCTTT. It codes for CASSARTRNTEAFF.

The rearrangement joins TRBV6-4 to TRBJ2-1, with a weak D call TRBD1 (7 bases). Trimming removed 4 bases at V and 7 bases at J, with 17 bases between. Per germline, CDR1 MRHNA and CDR2 SNTAGT. CDR3 size: 15 residues. CDR3 in DNA: TGTGCCAGCAGTGGGGGGGACAGTGACACGAATGAGCAGTTCTTC. This translates into CASSGGDSDTNEQFF.

This chain joins TRBV21-1 and TRBJ2-4; TRBD2 was called by the table and not checked on the DNA. TRBV21-1 is reported as a pseudogene. The CDR3 is made up of 13 amino acids. The CDR3 here is CASSKDHRDIQYF. Here the CDR3 DNA reads TGTGCCAGCAGCAAAGATCATCGGGACATTCAGTACTTC.

The V and J genes are TRBV25-1 and TRBJ2-3; TRBD1 aligns across 8 bases. The CDR3 length is 16 residues. Looked up from germline, CDR1 is MGHDK and CDR2 is SYGVNS. Unmatched junction bases numbered 9, after V lost 3 bases and J lost 4 bases. CDR3 coding DNA: TGTGCCAGCAGTGAGTCGAGGTCAGGGGGCGCAGATACGCAGTATTTT. The encoded protein is CASSESRSGGADTQYF.

J is TRBJ1-6 and V is TRBV5-1; D not resolved. From germline, CDR1 is SGHRS and CDR2 YFSETQ. The V and J ends lost 5 bases and 6 bases respectively, with 18 bases between them. The CDR3 is 16 residues long. The CDR3 DNA reads TGCGCCAGCAGTCTGGGATCCGGGAACACTAATTCACCCCTCCACTTT. Its protein product is CASSLGSGNTNSPLHF.

The chain has TRBV4-3 and TRBJ2-1; 12 bases align to TRBD2. This CDR3 contains 15 residues. Germline CDR1 and CDR2: LGHNA and YSLEER. The V and J ends lost 3 bases and 6 bases, in that order; junction bases with no gene match: 3. The CDR3 protein is CASSHGLAGSNEQFF. The CDR3 DNA follows: TGCGCCAGCAGCCACGGACTAGCGGGGTCCAATGAGCAGTTCTTC.

The J gene is TRBJ1-5, the V gene TRBV19, with a weak D call TRBD1 (6 bases). There are 15 residues in the CDR3. Germline assignment: CDR1 LNHDA and CDR2 SQIVND (reference sequence). V was clipped by 1 base and J by 3 bases, with 10 bases between them. The CDR3 protein is CASSIVDSVNQPQHF. The CDR3 nucleotides read TGTGCCAGTAGTATAGTGGACAGTGTCAATCAGCCCCAGCATTTT.

The V gene is TRBV19, the J gene TRBJ2-5, with D perhaps TRBD1 (6 bases). The CDR3 is 12 residues long. V lost 7 bases, J lost 5 bases, and 11 bases lay in between. Per germline, CDR1 LNHDA and CDR2 SQIVND (reference sequence). CDR3 sequence (DNA): TGTGCCAGTACAGGGGATAGGGAGACCCAGTACTTC. Its translation: CASTGDRETQYF. Variable domain in full (rest from reference TRBV19 and TRBJ2-5): DGGITQSPKYLFRKEGQNVTLSCEQNLNHDAMYWYRQDPGQGLRLIYYSQIVNDFQKGDIAEGYSVSREKKESFPLTVTSAQKNPTAFYLCASTGDRETQYFGPGTRLLVL.

V is TRBV6-1 and J is TRBJ2-1, with D possibly being TRBD1 (5 bases). V was cut by 6 bases and J by 0 bases, with 12 bases left in between. The CDR3 length is 15 residues. The germline CDR1 and CDR2 sequences are MNHNS and SASEGT. CDR3 region: CASRPDRDSYNEQFF. As DNA, the CDR3 is TGTGCCAGCAGGCCTGACAGAGACTCCTACAATGAGCAGTTCTTC.

Here the CDR3 DNA reads TGTGCCAGCAGCTTGATCCTAGCCACCACAGATACGCAGTATTTT. This gives the protein CASSLILATTDTQYF. V and J are TRBV7-9 and TRBJ2-3; TRBD2 might be the D (5 bases). In germline, CDR1 is SEHNR, CDR2 FQNEAQ (reference sequence). The V gene lost 3 bases and the J gene lost 2 bases, with 12 bases spanning the gap. The CDR3 totals 15 residues.

This clone was seen a few times. The V and J genes are TRBV10-3 and TRBJ1-1, with 7 bases fitting TRBD1. This CDR3 has 14 residues. J was trimmed by 1 base and V by 6 bases; bases with no gene match: 5. CDR1 and CDR2 (germline): ENHRY, SYGVKD. CDR3 in amino acids: CAIRRQGGNTEAFF. For the CDR3, the DNA is TGTGCCATCAGGAGACAGGGAGGGAACACTGAAGCTTTCTTT.

The V gene is TRBV4-1, the J gene TRBJ2-7; TRBD1 might be the D (6 bases). V gave up 2 bases and J gave up 3 bases, with 20 bases separating them. Germline V CDR1 and CDR2: MGHRA, YSYEKL. The CDR3 loop spans 17 amino acids. Here the CDR3 DNA reads TGCGCCAGCAGCCAACTCCTAAGCAGGGGCGCGATCTACGAGCAGTACTTC. This translates into CASSQLLSRGAIYEQYF.

This clone appeared a single time. The chain has TRBV28 and TRBJ2-2; maybe TRBD1 (5 bases). V lost 2 bases to trimming and J lost 11 bases, with 18 bases between them. Germline loops: CDR1 MDHEN, CDR2 SYDVKM. The CDR3 spans 15 residues. In DNA form, the CDR3 reads TGTGCCAGCAGTTTAGGTGGGGCTTCCTTGGGAGAGCTGTTTTTT. It yields the protein CASSLGGASLGELFF.

This chain connects TRBV6-1 to TRBJ1-2; perhaps TRBD1 as D (5 bases). With 2 bases removed from V and 0 bases from J, the gap between germline ends came to 22 bases. Germline CDR1 reads MNHNS; CDR2 reads SASEGT. This CDR3 region has 19 residues. CDR3 loop: CASSESKGQGGRTNYGYTF. CDR3 DNA: TGTGCCAGCAGTGAAAGTAAAGGGCAGGGTGGACGAACTAACTATGGCTACACCTTC.

The chain couples TRBV6-5 to TRBJ2-2; 7 bases map to TRBD1. J gave up 7 bases and V 7 bases, and 12 bases lay outside the gene matches. Germline CDR1 is MNHEY and CDR2 is SVGAGI. CDR3 length equals 15 residues. The CDR3 sequence is CASKAQGYSGGELFF. As DNA, the CDR3 is TGTGCCAGCAAGGCACAGGGGTATTCGGGCGGGGAGCTGTTTTTT.

The rearrangement links TRBV19 to TRBJ1-1, with 9 nucleotides matching TRBD1. V dropped 3 bases and J dropped 1; count of bases not matched to a gene: 3. The CDR3 contains 15 residues. Germline V CDR1 and CDR2: LNHDA, SQIVND (reference sequence). The CDR3, as DNA: TGTGCCAGTAGTATCCAGGACAGGGGGAACACTGAAGCTTTCTTT. It codes for CASSIQDRGNTEAFF.